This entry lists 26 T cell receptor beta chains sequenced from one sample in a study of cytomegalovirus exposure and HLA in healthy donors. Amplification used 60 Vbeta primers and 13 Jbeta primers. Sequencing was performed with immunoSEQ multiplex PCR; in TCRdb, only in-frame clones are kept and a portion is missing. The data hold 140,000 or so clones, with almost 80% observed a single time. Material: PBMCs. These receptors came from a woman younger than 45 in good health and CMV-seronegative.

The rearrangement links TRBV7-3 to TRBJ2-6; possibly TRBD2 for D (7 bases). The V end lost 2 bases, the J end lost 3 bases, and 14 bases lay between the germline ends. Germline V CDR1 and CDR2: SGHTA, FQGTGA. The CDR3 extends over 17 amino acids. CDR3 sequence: CASSLGRGGGGANVLTF. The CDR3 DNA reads TGTGCCAGCAGCTTAGGCAGGGGCGGGGGTGGGGCCAACGTCCTGACTTTC.

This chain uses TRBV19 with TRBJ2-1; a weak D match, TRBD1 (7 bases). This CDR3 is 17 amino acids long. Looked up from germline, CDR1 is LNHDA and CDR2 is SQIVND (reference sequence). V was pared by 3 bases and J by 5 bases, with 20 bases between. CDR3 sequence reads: CASSILATRDRHNEQFF. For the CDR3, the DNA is TGTGCCAGTAGTATTTTGGCGACGCGGGACAGACACAATGAGCAGTTCTTC.

The CDR3 DNA reads TGTGCCATCAGAGCAGGGGGCGCAGGACCTGAAGCTTTCTTT. Its protein product is CAIRAGGAGPEAFF. The chain carries TRBV10-3 and TRBJ1-1; 8 nucleotides line up with TRBD1. Germline loops: CDR1 ENHRY, CDR2 SYGVKD. V lost 6 bases to trimming and J lost 6 bases; unmatched junction nucleotides: 9. This CDR3 is 14 amino acids long.

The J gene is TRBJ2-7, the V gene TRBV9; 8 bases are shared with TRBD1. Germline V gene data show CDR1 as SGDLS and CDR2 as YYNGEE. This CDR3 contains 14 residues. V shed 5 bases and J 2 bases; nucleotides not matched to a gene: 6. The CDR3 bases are TGTGCCAGCAGTATGGGGACAGGTACCTACGAGCAGTACTTC. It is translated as CASSMGTGTYEQYF.

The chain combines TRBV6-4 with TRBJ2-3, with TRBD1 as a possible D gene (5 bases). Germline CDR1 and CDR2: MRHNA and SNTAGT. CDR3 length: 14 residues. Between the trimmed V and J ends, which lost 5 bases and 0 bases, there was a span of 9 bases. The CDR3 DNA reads TGTGCCAGCAGTAGACAGTCTAGCACAGATACGCAGTATTTT. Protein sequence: CASSRQSSTDTQYF.

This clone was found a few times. CDR3 sequence reads: CASSTPDSTYEKLFF. The CDR3, as DNA: TGTGCCAGCAGTACCCCAGACAGTACCTATGAAAAACTGTTTTTT. The V gene is TRBV6-6, the J gene TRBJ1-4; the D gene is possibly TRBD1 (5 bases). Trimming left V 5 bases short and J 6 bases short, with 16 bases between. The CDR3 totals 15 residues. Per germline, CDR1 MNHNY and CDR2 SVGAGI (reference sequence).

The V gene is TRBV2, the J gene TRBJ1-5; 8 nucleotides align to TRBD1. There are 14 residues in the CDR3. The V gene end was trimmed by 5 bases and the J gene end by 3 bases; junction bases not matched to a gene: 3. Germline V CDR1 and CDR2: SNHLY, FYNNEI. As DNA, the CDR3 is TGTGCCAGCAGTCCGGGACAGGTCAATCAGCCCCAGCATTTT. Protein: CASSPGQVNQPQHF.

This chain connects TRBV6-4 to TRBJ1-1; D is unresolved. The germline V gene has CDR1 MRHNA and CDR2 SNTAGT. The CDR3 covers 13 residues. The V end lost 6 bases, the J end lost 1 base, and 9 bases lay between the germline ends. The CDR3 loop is CASSQEWNTEAFF. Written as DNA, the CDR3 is TGTGCCAGCAGCCAGGAATGGAACACTGAAGCTTTCTTT.

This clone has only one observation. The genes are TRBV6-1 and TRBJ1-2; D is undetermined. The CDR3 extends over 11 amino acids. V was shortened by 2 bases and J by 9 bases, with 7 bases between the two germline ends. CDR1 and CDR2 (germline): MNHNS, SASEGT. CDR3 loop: CASSERGSYTF. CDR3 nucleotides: TGTGCCAGCAGTGAAAGAGGGAGCTACACCTTC.

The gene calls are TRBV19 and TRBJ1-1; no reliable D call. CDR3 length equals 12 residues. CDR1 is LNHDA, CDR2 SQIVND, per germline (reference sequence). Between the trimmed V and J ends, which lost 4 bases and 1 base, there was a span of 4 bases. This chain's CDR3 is CASSNGNTEAFF. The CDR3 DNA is TGTGCCAGTAGTAACGGGAACACTGAAGCTTTCTTT.

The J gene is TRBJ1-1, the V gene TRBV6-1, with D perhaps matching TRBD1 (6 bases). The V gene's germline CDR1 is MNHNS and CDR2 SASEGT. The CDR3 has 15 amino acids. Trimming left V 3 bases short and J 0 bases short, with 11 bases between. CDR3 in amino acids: CASSEGGAMNTEAFF. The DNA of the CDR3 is TGTGCCAGCAGTGAGGGGGGGGCGATGAACACTGAAGCTTTCTTT.

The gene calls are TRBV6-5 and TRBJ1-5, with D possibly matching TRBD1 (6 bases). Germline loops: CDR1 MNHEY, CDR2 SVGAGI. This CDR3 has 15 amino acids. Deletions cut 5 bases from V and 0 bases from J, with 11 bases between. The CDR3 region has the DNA TGTGCCAGCAGTGTGGACAGCTATAGCAATCAGCCCCAGCATTTT. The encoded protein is CASSVDSYSNQPQHF.

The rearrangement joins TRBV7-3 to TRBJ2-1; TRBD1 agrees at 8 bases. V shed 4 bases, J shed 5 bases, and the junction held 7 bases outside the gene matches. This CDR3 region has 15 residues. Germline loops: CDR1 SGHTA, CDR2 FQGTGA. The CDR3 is CASSSPGQADNEQFF. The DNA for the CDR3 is TGTGCCAGCAGCTCACCGGGACAGGCCGACAATGAGCAGTTCTTC.

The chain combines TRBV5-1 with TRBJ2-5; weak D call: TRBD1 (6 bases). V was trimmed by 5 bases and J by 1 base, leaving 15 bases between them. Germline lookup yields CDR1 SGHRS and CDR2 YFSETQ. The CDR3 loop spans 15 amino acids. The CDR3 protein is CASSRLLGAQETQYF. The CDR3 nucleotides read TGCGCCAGCAGTCGCCTCTTGGGGGCCCAAGAGACCCAGTACTTC.

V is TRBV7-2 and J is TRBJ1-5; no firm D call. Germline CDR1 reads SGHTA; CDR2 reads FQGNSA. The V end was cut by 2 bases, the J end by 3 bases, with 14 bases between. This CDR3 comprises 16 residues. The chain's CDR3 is CASSLYFRSNNQPQHF. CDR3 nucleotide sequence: TGTGCCAGCAGCTTATATTTCCGGAGTAACAATCAGCCCCAGCATTTT.

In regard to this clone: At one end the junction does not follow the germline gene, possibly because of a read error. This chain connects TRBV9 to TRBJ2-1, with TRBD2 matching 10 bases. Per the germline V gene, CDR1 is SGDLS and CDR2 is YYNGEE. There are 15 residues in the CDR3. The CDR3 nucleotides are TGTGCCAGCAGCGTAGAAGCGGGGGGGCCGGGTGAGCGGTTCTTC. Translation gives CASSVEAGGPGERFF.

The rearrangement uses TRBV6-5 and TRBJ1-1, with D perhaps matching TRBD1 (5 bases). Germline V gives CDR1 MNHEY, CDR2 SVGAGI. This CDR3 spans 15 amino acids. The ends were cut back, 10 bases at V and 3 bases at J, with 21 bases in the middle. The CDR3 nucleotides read TGTGCCACCAAATCTGAAGGGACGGGGGACACTGAAGCTTTCTTT. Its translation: CATKSEGTGDTEAFF.

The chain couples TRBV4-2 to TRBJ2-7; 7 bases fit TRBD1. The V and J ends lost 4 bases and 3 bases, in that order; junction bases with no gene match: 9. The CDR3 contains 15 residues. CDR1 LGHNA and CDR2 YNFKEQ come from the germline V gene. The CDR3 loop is CASSPTGTAFYEQYF. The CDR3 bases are TGTGCCAGCAGCCCCACCGGGACAGCGTTCTACGAGCAGTACTTC.

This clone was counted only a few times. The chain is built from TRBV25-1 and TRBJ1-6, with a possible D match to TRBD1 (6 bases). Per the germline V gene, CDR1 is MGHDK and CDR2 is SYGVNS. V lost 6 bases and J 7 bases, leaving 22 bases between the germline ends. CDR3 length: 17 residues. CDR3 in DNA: TGTGCCAGCAGCTCCGAGAGGGGGGGAATAGACAATTCACCCCTCCACTTT. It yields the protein CASSSERGGIDNSPLHF. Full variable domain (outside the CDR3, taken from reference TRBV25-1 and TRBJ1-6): EADIYQTPRYLVIGTGKKITLECSQTMGHDKMYWYQQDPGMELHLIHYSYGVNSTEKGDLSSESTVSRIRTEHFPLTLESARPSHTSQYLCASSSERGGIDNSPLHFGNGTRLTVT.

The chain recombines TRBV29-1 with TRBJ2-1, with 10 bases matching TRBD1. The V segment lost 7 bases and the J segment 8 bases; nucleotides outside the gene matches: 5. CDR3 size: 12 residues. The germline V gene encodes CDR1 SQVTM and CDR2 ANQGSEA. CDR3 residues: CSAGTGDYEQFF. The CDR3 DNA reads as TGCAGCGCCGGGACAGGGGATTATGAGCAGTTCTTC.

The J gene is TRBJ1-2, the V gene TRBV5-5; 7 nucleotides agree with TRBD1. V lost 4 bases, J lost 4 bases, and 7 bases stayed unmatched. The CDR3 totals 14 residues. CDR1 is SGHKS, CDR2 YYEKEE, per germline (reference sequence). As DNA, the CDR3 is TGTGCCAGCAGCCCCCGGACAGGCGGCTATGGCTACACCTTC. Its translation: CASSPRTGGYGYTF.

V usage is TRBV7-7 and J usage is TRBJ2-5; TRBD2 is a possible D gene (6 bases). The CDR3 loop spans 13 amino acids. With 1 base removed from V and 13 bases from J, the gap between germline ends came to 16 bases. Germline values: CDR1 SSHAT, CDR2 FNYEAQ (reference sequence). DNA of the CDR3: TGTGCCAGCAGCTTAGGACCTCCGGGGGTGATGTACTTC. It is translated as CASSLGPPGVMYF.

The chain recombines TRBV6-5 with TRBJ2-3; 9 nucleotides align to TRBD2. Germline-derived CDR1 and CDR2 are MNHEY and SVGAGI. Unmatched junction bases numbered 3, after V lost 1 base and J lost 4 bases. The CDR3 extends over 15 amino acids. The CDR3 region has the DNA TGTGCCAGCAGTTACTATGGCGGGGGGGCAGATACGCAGTATTTT. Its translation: CASSYYGGGADTQYF.

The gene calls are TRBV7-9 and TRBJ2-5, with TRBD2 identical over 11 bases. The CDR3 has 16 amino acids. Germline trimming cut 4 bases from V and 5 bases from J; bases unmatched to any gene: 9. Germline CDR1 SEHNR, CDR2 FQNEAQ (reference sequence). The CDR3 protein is CASSWSSGGAFETQYF. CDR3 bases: TGTGCCAGCAGCTGGAGTAGCGGGGGGGCGTTTGAGACCCAGTACTTC.

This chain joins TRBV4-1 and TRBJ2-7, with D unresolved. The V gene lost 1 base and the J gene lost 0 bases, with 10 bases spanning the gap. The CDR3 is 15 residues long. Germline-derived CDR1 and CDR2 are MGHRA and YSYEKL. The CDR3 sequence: CASSQVKESSYEQYF. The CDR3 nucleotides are TGCGCCAGCAGCCAAGTAAAGGAGAGCTCCTACGAGCAGTACTTC.

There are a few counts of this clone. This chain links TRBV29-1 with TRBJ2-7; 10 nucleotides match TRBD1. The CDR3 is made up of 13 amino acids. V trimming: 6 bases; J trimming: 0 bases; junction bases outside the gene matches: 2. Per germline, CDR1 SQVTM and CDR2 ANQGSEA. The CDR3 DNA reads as TGCAGCGTCGGGACAGGGGACTCCTACGAGCAGTACTTC. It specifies CSVGTGDSYEQYF.